This section outlines one T cell receptor (beta chain) sequence together with its context. Its antigen is currently unknown. The CDR3 runs 15 residues. CDR1 is LNHDA, CDR2 SQIVND, per germline (reference sequence). Trimming pared 6 bases from V and 5 bases from J, leaving 18 bases between. Sequencing was performed with immunoSEQ multiplex PCR; in TCRdb, only in-frame clones are kept and a portion is missing. The table lists 90,000 to 150,000 clones, about 93% of them singletons. This sample was taken from a study of T cell responses to AZD1222 COVID-19 vaccine. The study's findings and limits: Among those given AZD1222, only 5 to 7 were seropositive at baseline. Clonal diversity was possibly underestimated; the donors were predominantly white British and more often female.

Sequencing used peripheral blood, obtained 28 days after the second dose of the MenACWY control vaccine. This chain joins TRBV19 and TRBJ2-3, with D possibly being TRBD1 or TRBD2 (5 bases each). The receptor's source is an adult who received the MenACWY meningococcal vaccine as a control. The CDR3 coding sequence is TGTGCCAGTAGGAACCGGGACCTTGGGGGAGATACGCAGTATTTT. This translates into CASRNRDLGGDTQYF.